A selection of T cell receptor beta chains follows, all from one sample in a study of CD8+ T cells in alopecia areata. Some clones are missing from TCRdb's copy, which holds only in-frame ones; the method was immunoSEQ multiplex PCR. Of under 350,000 clones listed, roughly 64% are singletons. Specimen: CD4+ T cells sorted from blood, collected at week 24, from a patient treated with tofacitinib. These receptor sequences come from a human donor with alopecia areata. CDR3s include the opening cysteine and the closing phenylalanine or tryptophan. D genes are given only for firm matches. For some rows the clone size is stated as once, few or many, or as a class when expanded; others skip it.

v_gene	j_gene	abundance	d_gene	CDR3aa	CDR3nt
TRBV5-1	TRBJ2-3	.	.	CASSLGTGDTQYF	TGCGCCAGCAGCTTGGGGACTGGAGATACGCAGTATTTT
TRBV29-1	TRBJ1-1	few	.	CSVESGQGTEAFF	TGCAGCGTTGAATCAGGCCAGGGAACTGAAGCTTTCTTT
TRBV4-1	TRBJ2-7	few	TRBD1	CASSQGTGYNPYEQYF	TGCGCCAGCAGCCAAGGGACAGGGTATAACCCCTACGAGCAGTACTTC
TRBV4-1	TRBJ2-3	.	.	CASSQDRRDTQYF	TGCGCCAGCAGCCAAGATAGGAGGGATACGCAGTATTTT
TRBV4-1	TRBJ2-7	.	.	CASSLSLLNGEQYF	TGCGCCAGCAGCCTAAGTCTCCTCAACGGGGAGCAGTACTTC
TRBV2	TRBJ2-7	.	.	CASSILPQGYF	TGTGCCAGCAGTATCCTTCCCCAGGGGTACTTC
TRBV7-2	TRBJ2-5	.	TRBD2	CASSFGRGFGETQYF	TGTGCCAGCAGCTTCGGGAGGGGGTTCGGAGAGACCCAGTACTTC
TRBV11-2	TRBJ1-2	.	.	CASSSTGYGYTF	TGTGCCAGCAGTTCTACAGGGTATGGCTACACCTTC
TRBV29-1	TRBJ1-2	few	.	CSVEDGGRRGYTF	TGCAGCGTTGAAGATGGGGGTCGCCGAGGCTACACCTTC
TRBV5-1	TRBJ1-1	.	.	CASSSLSTEAFF	TGCGCCAGCAGCTCCTTATCCACTGAAGCTTTCTTT
TRBV7-2	TRBJ2-3	once	.	CASSLEARYTDTQYF	TGTGCCAGCAGCTTAGAGGCGCGGTACACAGATACGCAGTATTTT
TRBV4-1	TRBJ2-7	.	TRBD2	CASSQDLRGGVYEQYF	TGCGCCAGCAGCCAAGATTTGCGGGGGGGAGTCTACGAGCAGTACTTC
TRBV28	TRBJ1-4	.	.	CASSPNLGTNEKLFF	TGTGCCAGCAGTCCTAACTTGGGGACTAATGAAAAACTGTTTTTT
TRBV7-9	TRBJ1-2	.	.	CASSLEQGYGYTF	TGTGCCAGCAGCTTAGAACAAGGCTATGGCTACACCTTC
TRBV20-1	TRBJ2-3	few	.	CSATRTQYF	TGCAGTGCGACGCGAACGCAGTATTTT
TRBV6-6	TRBJ2-7	.	TRBD2	CASSREGEQYF	TGTGCCAGCAGCCGGGAGGGCGAGCAGTACTTC
TRBV29-1	TRBJ2-5	few	TRBD1	CSVELGQDQETQYF	TGCAGCGTTGAGCTGGGACAGGACCAAGAGACCCAGTACTTC
TRBV5-1	TRBJ2-5	many	.	CASRLAETQYF	TGCGCCAGCAGACTCGCGGAGACCCAGTACTTC
TRBV5-1	TRBJ2-5	.	.	CASSLGGQETQYF	TGCGCCAGCAGCTTGGGTGGCCAAGAGACCCAGTACTTC
TRBV29-1	TRBJ2-3	.	.	CSVEGSQSADTQYF	TGCAGCGTCGAGGGGTCTCAGAGCGCAGATACGCAGTATTTT
TRBV30	TRBJ2-3	few	TRBD1	CAWSDTGTGTDTQYF	TGTGCCTGGAGTGACACCGGGACAGGCACAGATACGCAGTATTTT
TRBV18	TRBJ2-1	.	.	CASSPPIRSSYNEQFF	TGTGCCAGCTCACCACCGATCCGCAGCTCCTACAATGAGCAGTTCTTC
TRBV7-2	TRBJ2-2	few	TRBD1	CASTRGPDTGELFF	TGTGCCAGCACGAGGGGGCCAGACACCGGGGAGCTGTTTTTT
TRBV2	TRBJ2-1	.	.	CASTIDIDSYNEQFF	TGTGCCAGCACAATAGACATTGACTCCTACAATGAGCAGTTCTTC
TRBV15	TRBJ2-1	.	.	CATSRDQRDEQFF	TGTGCCACCAGCAGAGATCAAAGGGATGAGCAGTTCTTC
TRBV15	TRBJ1-5	.	.	CATSDQGMAQHF	TGTGCCACCAGCGATCAGGGGATGGCCCAGCATTTT
TRBV10-3	TRBJ2-1	few	.	CAIRVYNEQFF	TGTGCCATACGGGTATACAATGAGCAGTTCTTC